These 5 T cell receptor beta chains share one sample of origin, sequenced in a study of blood T cell repertoires in COVID-19. Only in-frame clones appear in the TCRdb table, and some are missing; sequencing was by immunoSEQ multiplex PCR. The sample carries under 550,000 clones, 70% to 90% recorded once. The sequenced sample consisted of peripheral blood. These TCRs come from a man younger than 30 with COVID-19, enrolled during active disease.

The chain combines TRBV3-1 (or the pseudogene TRBV3-2) with TRBJ2-5; D unclear. CDR1 and CDR2 from the germline V gene are LGHDT and YNNKEL (reference sequence). This CDR3 has 12 residues. Trimming shortened V by 6 bases and J by 7 bases, and 12 bases separated the two germline ends. Written as DNA, the CDR3 is TGTGCCAGCAGTCGAAATGAGTGGACCCAGTACTTC. As protein: CASSRNEWTQYF.

This chain joins TRBV5-4 and TRBJ2-3; 8 bases agree with TRBD2. V gave up 4 bases and J gave up 2 bases; unmatched junction bases: 3. Per germline, CDR1 SGHNT and CDR2 YYREEE (reference sequence). The CDR3 is 14 residues long. DNA for the CDR3: TGTGCCAGCAGCCTGCGGGGGGTCACAGATACGCAGTATTTT. Translated, it gives CASSLRGVTDTQYF.

There are a few counts of this clone. This chain uses TRBV15 with TRBJ1-1; D remains ambiguous. Germline CDR1 is LNHNV and CDR2 is YYDKDF (reference sequence). This CDR3 spans 16 amino acids. Trimming left V 0 bases short and J 3 bases short, with 14 bases between. The CDR3 coding sequence is TGTGCCACCAGCAGAGAAACGGGTCGTTGGGACACTGAAGCTTTCTTT. Translation gives CATSRETGRWDTEAFF.

J is TRBJ1-1 and V is TRBV5-1, with unresolved D. Germline V gene data show CDR1 as SGHRS and CDR2 as YFSETQ. This CDR3 has 15 residues. The germline V and J ends were trimmed by 0 bases and 1 base, with 10 bases remaining between them. This CDR3 is CASSLVLAGNTEAFF. DNA for the CDR3: TGCGCCAGCAGCTTGGTTTTAGCCGGGAACACTGAAGCTTTCTTT.

This chain connects TRBV5-3 to TRBJ1-2, with D uncertain. TRBV5-3 counts as an open reading frame of uncertain function. The germline V and J ends were trimmed by 7 bases and 4 bases, with 17 bases remaining between them. The length of the CDR3 is 14 residues. CDR3 DNA: TGTGCCAGACGGACTCGACGGACCTTCTATGGCTACACCTTC. It codes for CARRTRRTFYGYTF.